Listed here are 24 T cell receptor beta chains from one sample, sequenced in a study of a mutant IDH1 vaccine in newly diagnosed glioma (dated by TCRdb to the early 2020s). The sample's time point label, in plain terms: week 5, during vaccination. Each vaccine dose was 300 ug of a 20-mer mutant IDH1 peptide in Montanide, given subcutaneously with topical imiquimod. The library relied on the immunoSEQ multiplex PCR assay. TCRdb carries this immuneACCESS record with in-frame sequences only. Its versions omit some clonotypes, under half of them owing to an unresolved V gene in the studies checked, with the rest unexplained. Present in this sample are around 52,000 clones, 85% to 90% of which were seen just once. Together, the top ten hold about 4.6% of the sample. For these receptors, no antigen is known. This sample comprised PBMCs, obtained from a glioma patient whose treatment included an IDH1 peptide vaccine. Receptors were obtained from a woman between 40 and 50 years old with glioma.

The chain uses TRBV6-1 and TRBJ1-2; D remains unclear. CDR3 length: 12 residues. Trimming stripped 6 bases from V and 5 bases from J, with 10 bases between. Germline V gene data show CDR1 as MNHNS and CDR2 as SASEGT. The CDR3 DNA sequence: TGTGCCAGCAGACCCTCCCCTTATGGCTACACCTTC. This encodes CASRPSPYGYTF.

This clone was observed a few times. The chain employs TRBV29-1 and TRBJ1-1; D not resolved. The germline V gene has CDR1 SQVTM and CDR2 ANQGSEA. Trimming took 6 bases from V and 3 from J, leaving 8 bases between them. The CDR3 runs 11 residues. DNA of the CDR3: TGCAGCGTCCCGTTCTACACTGAAGCTTTCTTT. Its protein is CSVPFYTEAFF.

This chain joins TRBV10-3 and TRBJ1-2, with D hard to call. V gave up 6 bases and J gave up 5 bases, with 19 bases separating them. Germline V gene data show CDR1 as ENHRY and CDR2 as SYGVKD. The CDR3 is 15 residues long. DNA for the CDR3: TGTGCCATCAGCCCGGACGCCAGGTCCGTATATGGCTACACCTTC. Translated: CAISPDARSVYGYTF.

The gene calls are TRBV19 and TRBJ1-1, with unresolved D. CDR3 size: 13 residues. V was trimmed by 0 bases and J by 1 base, leaving 3 bases between them. Germline V gene data show CDR1 as LNHDA and CDR2 as SQIVND (reference sequence). CDR3 loop: CASSIDPNTEAFF. Written as DNA, the CDR3 is TGTGCCAGTAGTATAGATCCGAACACTGAAGCTTTCTTT.

The J gene is TRBJ1-2, the V gene TRBV5-1, with TRBD1 identical over 9 bases. The V gene's germline CDR1 is SGHRS and CDR2 YFSETQ. The CDR3 loop spans 14 amino acids. V lost 0 bases and J lost 8; bases outside the gene matches: 5. The CDR3 nucleotides are TGCGCCAGCAGCTTGGAGGGGACAGGGCCGGGCTACACCTTC. Its protein product is CASSLEGTGPGYTF.

In DNA form, the CDR3 reads TGCGCCAGCAGCCACCGGACAGGGGATAACGAGCAGTACTTC. Protein sequence: CASSHRTGDNEQYF. The chain recombines TRBV4-1 with TRBJ2-7, with 9 bases fitting TRBD1. V lost 3 bases and J lost 5; bases outside the gene matches: 5. Germline-derived CDR1 and CDR2 are MGHRA and YSYEKL. This CDR3 spans 14 amino acids.

This clone was recorded a few times. This chain uses TRBV28 with TRBJ1-1, with TRBD1 as a possible D gene (5 bases). The germline CDR1 and CDR2 sequences are MDHEN and SYDVKM. This CDR3 contains 18 residues. V lost 6 bases and J lost 0, with 23 bases in between. The CDR3 DNA reads as TGTGCCAGCAGCGTGGGGGGATACGGGGAGGCCGTGAACACTGAAGCTTTCTTT. Translating it yields CASSVGGYGEAVNTEAFF.

The chain recombines TRBV20-1 with TRBJ2-7, with D unresolved. Per the germline V gene, CDR1 is DFQATT and CDR2 is SNEGSKA (reference sequence). The CDR3 length is 10 residues. V dropped 4 bases and J dropped 4 bases, with 5 bases sitting between them. CDR3 DNA: TGCAGTGCTACTCAATACGAGCAGTACTTC. As protein: CSATQYEQYF.

This chain joins TRBV6-5 and TRBJ1-1, with TRBD1 identical over 9 bases. Trimming at V came to 7 bases and at J to 4 bases, leaving 7 bases not matched to a gene. The CDR3 is 14 amino acids. Germline V lookup: CDR1 MNHEY, CDR2 SVGAGI. CDR3 in amino acids: CASNPGTGLTEAFF. The CDR3 DNA sequence: TGTGCCAGCAACCCCGGGACAGGGCTCACTGAAGCTTTCTTT.

The chain joins TRBV5-4 to TRBJ1-1; 8 positions match TRBD1. V lost 1 base and J lost 2; bases outside the gene matches: 4. Germline V gene lookup returns CDR1 SGHNT and CDR2 YYREEE (reference sequence). The length of the CDR3 is 15 residues. CDR3 sequence: CASSLRDRGNTEAFF. CDR3 DNA: TGTGCCAGCAGCTTGCGAGACAGGGGAAACACTGAAGCTTTCTTT.

This chain links TRBV30 with TRBJ2-7; D unclear. Germline lookup yields CDR1 GTSNPN and CDR2 SVGIG (reference sequence). V was clipped by 1 base and J by 0 bases, with 7 bases between them. CDR3 length: 13 amino acids. The CDR3 is CAWSDGSSYEQYF. The CDR3 DNA sequence: TGTGCCTGGAGTGACGGAAGCTCCTACGAGCAGTACTTC.

This clone was seen a few times. This chain connects TRBV19 to TRBJ2-3; D not certain. This CDR3 contains 15 residues. Trimming took off 2 bases at V and 0 bases at J, with 9 bases between the two ends. From germline, CDR1 is LNHDA and CDR2 SQIVND (reference sequence). CDR3 loop: CASSITAESTDTQYF. The CDR3 DNA sequence: TGTGCCAGTAGTATAACCGCAGAAAGCACAGATACGCAGTATTTT.

This chain connects TRBV19 to TRBJ2-2; D is possibly TRBD1 or TRBD2 (5 bases each). The CDR3 length is 15 residues. V was cut by 5 bases and J by 5 bases, with 15 bases left in between. Germline V lookup: CDR1 LNHDA, CDR2 SQIVND (reference sequence). CDR3 protein: CASSSRDPGTGELFF. DNA of the CDR3: TGTGCCAGTAGTTCGAGGGACCCGGGGACCGGGGAGCTGTTTTTT.

The rearrangement links TRBV2 to TRBJ1-5; D gene uncertain. The CDR3 consists of 13 residues. The V and J ends lost 5 bases and 4 bases respectively, with 9 bases between them. Germline V gives CDR1 SNHLY, CDR2 FYNNEI. DNA for the CDR3: TGTGCCAGCAGTAGGGCAGGTAATCAGCCCCAGCATTTT. Encoded protein: CASSRAGNQPQHF.

This chain uses TRBV13 with TRBJ1-2; D possibly corresponds to TRBD1 (5 bases). Trimming took off 1 base at V and 4 bases at J, with 13 bases between the two ends. The CDR3 has 15 residues. Germline lookup yields CDR1 PRHDT and CDR2 FYEKMQ (reference sequence). This CDR3 is CASSLAWQGGYGYTF. The DNA of the CDR3 is TGTGCCAGCAGCTTAGCGTGGCAGGGTGGCTATGGCTACACCTTC.

The chain employs TRBV2 and TRBJ1-2; maybe TRBD1 (5 bases). CDR3 size: 14 residues. Trimming took 9 bases from V and 1 from J, leaving 15 bases between them. Germline V gene sequence: CDR1 SNHLY, CDR2 FYNNEI. The CDR3 region is CARELDTINYGYTF. The CDR3 nucleotides are TGTGCCAGGGAGTTGGACACCATTAACTATGGCTACACCTTC.

This chain connects TRBV6-5 to TRBJ1-4; D is uncertain. V dropped 4 bases and J dropped 8 bases, with 14 bases sitting between them. The CDR3 length is 14 residues. Looked up from germline, CDR1 is MNHEY and CDR2 is SVGAGI. This CDR3 reads CASSLTAMLEKLFF. In DNA form, the CDR3 reads TGTGCCAGCAGTTTGACTGCTATGCTAGAAAAACTGTTTTTT.

V is TRBV19 and J is TRBJ2-1; D is undetermined. The germline V gene encodes CDR1 LNHDA and CDR2 SQIVND (reference sequence). V gave up 10 bases and J gave up 7 bases, with 17 bases separating them. This CDR3 has 13 amino acids. CDR3 DNA sequence: TGTGCCACCCGACTGGCCGGCCCAAATGAGCAGTTCTTC. Amino acids: CATRLAGPNEQFF.

The rearrangement uses TRBV2 and TRBJ2-6; D ambiguous. The CDR3 is made up of 14 amino acids. Trimming took off 6 bases at V and 4 bases at J, with 10 bases between the two ends. Germline-derived CDR1 and CDR2 are SNHLY and FYNNEI. CDR3 bases: TGTGCCAGCAGAGTAGAGGCGGGGGCCAACGTCCTGACTTTC. Residues: CASRVEAGANVLTF. The complete variable domain, with remaining parts taken from reference TRBV2 and TRBJ2-6, reads EPEVTQTPSHQVTQMGQEVILRCVPISNHLYFYWYRQILGQKVEFLVSFYNNEISEKSEIFDDQFSVERPDGSNFTLKIRSTKLEDSAMYFCASRVEAGANVLTFGAGSRLTVL.

The CDR3 coding sequence is TGCAGCGTTGAAAGCCCGGGACAGGGTATCGATGAGCAGTTCTTC. Translated: CSVESPGQGIDEQFF. This chain joins TRBV29-1 and TRBJ2-1; 9 bases fit TRBD1. With 2 bases clipped from V and 8 bases from J, the junction kept 10 bases outside the gene matches. Germline V gives CDR1 SQVTM, CDR2 ANQGSEA. This CDR3 spans 15 amino acids.

The chain uses TRBV2 and TRBJ2-1; TRBD1 matches 7 bases. Germline values: CDR1 SNHLY, CDR2 FYNNEI. The V gene end was trimmed by 7 bases and the J gene end by 6 bases; junction bases not matched to a gene: 3. The CDR3 has 12 amino acids. The DNA of the CDR3 is TGTGCCAGCAAACACAGGGGCAATGAGCAGTTCTTC. Translated: CASKHRGNEQFF.

This clone was detected once. V and J are TRBV28 and TRBJ2-2, with unresolved D. Germline values: CDR1 MDHEN, CDR2 SYDVKM. The germline V and J ends were trimmed by 6 bases and 0 bases, with 2 bases remaining between them. The CDR3 is 12 amino acids. DNA for the CDR3: TGTGCCAGCAGCACGAACACCGGGGAGCTGTTTTTT. Its translation: CASSTNTGELFF.

The J gene is TRBJ1-1, the V gene TRBV19, with unresolved D. This CDR3 is 14 amino acids long. V was pared by 7 bases and J by 11 bases, with 23 bases between. CDR1 LNHDA and CDR2 SQIVND come from the germline V gene (reference sequence). The CDR3 spells CASINLGESLVAFF. DNA of the CDR3: TGTGCCAGTATTAACCTCGGAGAATCGTTAGTGGCTTTCTTT.

This clone was picked up one time. The J gene is TRBJ2-1, the V gene TRBV19; 10 positions match TRBD2. This CDR3 contains 15 residues. V shed 7 bases, J shed 5 bases, and the junction held 8 bases outside the gene matches. Germline lookup yields CDR1 LNHDA and CDR2 SQIVND (reference sequence). The CDR3 spells CASTPGLAANNEQFF. CDR3 DNA sequence: TGTGCCAGTACCCCTGGACTAGCGGCCAACAATGAGCAGTTCTTC. Full variable domain (outside the CDR3, taken from reference TRBV19 and TRBJ2-1): DGGITQSPKYLFRKEGQNVTLSCEQNLNHDAMYWYRQDPGQGLRLIYYSQIVNDFQKGDIAEGYSVSREKKESFPLTVTSAQKNPTAFYLCASTPGLAANNEQFFGPGTRLTVL.